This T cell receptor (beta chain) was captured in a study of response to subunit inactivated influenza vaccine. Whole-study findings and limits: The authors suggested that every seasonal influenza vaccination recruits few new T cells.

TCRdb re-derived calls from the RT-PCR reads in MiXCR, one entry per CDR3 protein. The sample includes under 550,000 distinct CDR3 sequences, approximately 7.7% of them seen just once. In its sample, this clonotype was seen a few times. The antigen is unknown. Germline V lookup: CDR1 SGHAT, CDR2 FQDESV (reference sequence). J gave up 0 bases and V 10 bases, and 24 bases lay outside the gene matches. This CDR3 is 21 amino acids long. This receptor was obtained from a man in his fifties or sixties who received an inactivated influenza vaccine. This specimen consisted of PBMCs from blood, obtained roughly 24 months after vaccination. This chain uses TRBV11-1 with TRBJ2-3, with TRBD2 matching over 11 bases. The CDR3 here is CATGDRLHSSGRRTSTDTQYF. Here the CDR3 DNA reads TGTGCCACGGGGGACAGATTACACTCTAGCGGGAGGAGGACTAGCACAGATACGCAGTATTTT.